This T cell receptor beta chain was sequenced during a study of shared clonotypes between healthy human individuals (dated by TCRdb to 2020 to 2021). Describing the broader study: The cohort included three men and a couple of women between 18 and 49 years of age. For each donor, CD4 naive and CD4 memory were each run on three plates, CD8 naive on two plates, and CD8 memory on one plate. To estimate repertoire size and how much clonotypes are shared between individuals, the study performed deep sequencing of blood TCR repertoires from roughly five healthy adults. To increase sequencing depth and limit assay-specific biases, different laboratories used diverse techniques to prepare libraries and sequence TCR repertoires. Between about 0.8 and 8.9 billion PBMCs per donor were obtained by leukapheresis.

Points the paper makes about the study in general: Higher generation probabilities were observed for clonotypes shared by all four sorted-subset donors than for non-shared clonotypes. Rarefaction of sorted-subset datasets indicated incomplete sequencing despite the large sequencing depth. Pairwise subsampling led to the expectation that sequencing depth would affect the degree of clonotype sharing among donors. Larger estimated clonotype richness was generally found for naive subsets than for memory subsets. Sampling was limited to blood, and TCR repertoires in tissue likely differ from TCR repertoires in blood. When a few donors were compared, the shared fraction of clonotypes was about 5% for naive CD4, approximately 3.5% for naive CD8, 2.3% for memory CD4, and around 0.37% for memory CD8. Because the study included only a small number of donors, the genetic and exposure-history diversity represented was limited.

TCR CDR3 regions were amplified from genomic DNA by multiplex PCR using the deep immunoSEQ assay. For each cell subset, the extracted genomic DNA was distributed evenly across all wells of several immunoSEQ 96-well plates, and each plate served as one replicate. Each replicate PCR for sorted subsets received around 0.2 ug genomic DNA, equal to about 30,000 T cell genomes. The purified libraries were quantified using a Qubit 3.0 fluorometer, sized with a Bioanalyzer 2100, and then quantified again using the KAPA Library Quantification kit. Each immunoSEQ 96-well plate was sequenced on its own single-read 150-cycle Illumina NextSeq 550 flow cell. The study's own analysis went as follows. Because the immunoSEQ output included only junctional sequences and no quality scores, the filtering could not be the same as the filtering used for full-length reads. To assign V/J genes and CDR3, sequences were annotated using PyIR, a Python wrapper for IgBLAST v1.9, with IMGT germline references. Reads with weak V/J assignments (E-value above 1e-6), missing CDR3, stop codons, out-of-frame junctions, or ambiguous translated residues were removed. V3J clonotypes were defined as sequences sharing the same inferred V gene, J gene, and CDR3 amino acid sequence. Percentage overlap between repertoires was computed as shared unique clonotypes divided by the size of the smaller repertoire. RTK rarefaction, the Chao1 estimator, and Recon v2.1 estimates of unobserved clonotypes were used to assess repertoire richness. Generation probabilities for all TCRbeta clonotypes obtained by the gDNA method from a handful of donors were computed using OLGA. The table was pulled from immuneACCESS by TCRdb, which kept in-frame rearrangements only. Such tables lose some clones; where checked, under half of the loss comes from unresolved V genes, and the rest has no known cause. For V, J and clone size, that table is used; D and trimming come from the DNA. The sample table holds around 2,000,000 clones, of which approximately 94% were seen once. The top ten clones comprise roughly 1% of the sample.

V is pared back by 5 bases and J by 6 bases, with 5 bases lying between the germline termini. In the germline V gene, CDR1 corresponds to MDHEN and CDR2 to SYDVKM. The CDR3 runs 11 residues from the cysteine to the phenylalanine. The DNA shown is the 33-base CDR3, in frame from base 1. CD8 naive samples were CD45RO-negative cells positively selected for CCR7, giving a CD45RA+CCR7+ population that excluded TemRA cells. Donors were healthy HIV-negative adults with no recently reported acute infections or vaccinations. Every donor was a Caucasian adult living in Nashville, Tennessee, USA. Blood was collected by leukapheresis, and PBMCs were isolated by Ficoll-Histopaque density gradient centrifugation and then cryopreserved in liquid nitrogen vapor phase. Analytical flow cytometry was used to check the purity and quantity of each magnetically sorted T cell population. Each sorted fraction had its genomic DNA isolated and then quantified by UV absorbance on a Nanodrop 2000c.

Concerning this clone itself: This clone's antigen is unknown. No much larger clone is present one base from it, and per-base qualities are unavailable.

The specimen sequenced was naive CD8+ T cells sorted from blood. Sample cell subset or site, as interpreted from the label and publication: CD45RA+CCR7+. Recombination joined TRBV28 with TRBJ1-5, with the D gene uncertain. This TCR derives from a man aged 18 to 29 in good health. The CDR3 in this case is CASSTSQPQHF. The sequenced DNA: TGTGCCAGCAGTACTAGTCAGCCCCAGCATTTT.